This T cell receptor (beta chain) originates from a study of T cell responses to AZD1222 COVID-19 vaccine. Study context: Pooling of second doses given at about 4 or about 12 weeks was done.

As to this clone: Its antigen is unknown.

Findings and limits, study-wide: When two AZD1222 doses had been given, Spike-specific TCR breadth and depth rose. Spike was spanned by vaccine-associated CD4 TCRs, with dominance at 160-218 and 743-854.

Germline V gives CDR1 KGHSH, CDR2 LQKENI. The CDR3 runs to 17 residues. Trimming removed 3 bases at V and 7 bases at J, with 19 bases between. Profiling relied on immunoSEQ multiplex PCR, and the TCRdb table lists in-frame clones only, not all of them. This table has 150,000 or so clones, roughly 94% appearing once. This receptor was taken from an adult in good health. V usage is TRBV18 and J usage is TRBJ1-6, with D possibly being TRBD1 (6 bases). The source material was peripheral blood, sampled on day 0 of AZD1222 vaccination. The CDR3 loop reads CASSPQKPQGTNSPLHF. The CDR3 nucleotides read TGTGCCAGCTCACCCCAAAAACCGCAGGGGACGAATTCACCCCTCCACTTT.